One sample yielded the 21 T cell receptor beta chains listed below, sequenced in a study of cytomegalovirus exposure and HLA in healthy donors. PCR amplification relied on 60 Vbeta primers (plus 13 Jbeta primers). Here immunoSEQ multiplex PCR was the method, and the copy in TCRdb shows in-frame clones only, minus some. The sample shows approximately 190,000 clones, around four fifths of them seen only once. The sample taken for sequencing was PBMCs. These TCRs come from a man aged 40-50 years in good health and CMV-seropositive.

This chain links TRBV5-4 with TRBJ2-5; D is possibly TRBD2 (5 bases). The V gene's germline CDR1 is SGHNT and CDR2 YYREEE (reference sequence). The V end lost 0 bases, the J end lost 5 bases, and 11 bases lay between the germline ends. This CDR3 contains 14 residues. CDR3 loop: CASSLGTSGETQYF. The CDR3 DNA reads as TGTGCCAGCAGCTTGGGTACTAGTGGGGAGACCCAGTACTTC.

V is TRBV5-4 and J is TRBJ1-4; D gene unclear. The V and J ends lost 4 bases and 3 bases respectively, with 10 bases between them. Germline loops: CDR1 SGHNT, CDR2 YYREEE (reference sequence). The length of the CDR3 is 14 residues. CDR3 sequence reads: CASSADISNEKLFF. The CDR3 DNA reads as TGTGCCAGCAGCGCTGACATCTCTAATGAAAAACTGTTTTTT.

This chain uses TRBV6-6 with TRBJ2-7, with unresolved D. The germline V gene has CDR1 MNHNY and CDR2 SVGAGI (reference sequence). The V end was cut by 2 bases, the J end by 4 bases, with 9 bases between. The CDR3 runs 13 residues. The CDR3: CASSYLADYEQYF. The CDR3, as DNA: TGTGCCAGCAGTTACCTGGCCGATTACGAGCAGTACTTC.

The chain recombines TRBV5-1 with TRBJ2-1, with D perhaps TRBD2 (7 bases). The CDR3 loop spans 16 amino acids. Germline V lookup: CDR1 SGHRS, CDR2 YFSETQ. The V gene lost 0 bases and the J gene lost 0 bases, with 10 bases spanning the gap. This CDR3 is CASSLEGGTSYNEQFF. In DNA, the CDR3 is TGCGCCAGCAGCTTGGAGGGGGGGACCTCCTACAATGAGCAGTTCTTC.

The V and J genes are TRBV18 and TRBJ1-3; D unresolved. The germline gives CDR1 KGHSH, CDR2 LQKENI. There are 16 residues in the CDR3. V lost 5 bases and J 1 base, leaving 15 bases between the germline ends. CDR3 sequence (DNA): TGTGCCAGCTCAGCCATGAGGGATAGTTCTGGAAACACCATATATTTT. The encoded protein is CASSAMRDSSGNTIYF. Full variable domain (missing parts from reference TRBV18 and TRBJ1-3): NAGVMQNPRHLVRRRGQEARLRCSPMKGHSHVYWYRQLPEEGLKFMVYLQKENIIDESGMPKERFSAEFPKEGPSILRIQQVVRGDSAAYFCASSAMRDSSGNTIYFGEGSWLTVV.

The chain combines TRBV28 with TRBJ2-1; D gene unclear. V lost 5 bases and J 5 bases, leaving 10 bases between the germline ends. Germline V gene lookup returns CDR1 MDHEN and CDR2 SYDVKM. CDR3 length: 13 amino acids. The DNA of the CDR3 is TGTGCCAGCAGTCCGCCGGTAAACAATGAGCAGTTCTTC. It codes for CASSPPVNNEQFF.

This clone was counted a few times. The CDR3 loop reads CAISESRAQGNEKLFF. As DNA, the CDR3 is TGTGCCATCAGTGAGTCGAGAGCACAGGGGAATGAAAAACTGTTTTTT. The genes are TRBV10-3 and TRBJ1-4; TRBD1 agrees at 7 bases. J gave up 5 bases and V 0 bases, and 6 bases lay outside the gene matches. Germline V lookup: CDR1 ENHRY, CDR2 SYGVKD. The CDR3 length is 16 residues.

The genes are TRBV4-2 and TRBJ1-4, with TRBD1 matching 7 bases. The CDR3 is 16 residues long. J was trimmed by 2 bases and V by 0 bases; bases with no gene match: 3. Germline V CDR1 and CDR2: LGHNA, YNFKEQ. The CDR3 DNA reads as TGTGCCAGCAGCCAAGACAGGGGGGAGACTAATGAAAAACTGTTTTTT. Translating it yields CASSQDRGETNEKLFF.

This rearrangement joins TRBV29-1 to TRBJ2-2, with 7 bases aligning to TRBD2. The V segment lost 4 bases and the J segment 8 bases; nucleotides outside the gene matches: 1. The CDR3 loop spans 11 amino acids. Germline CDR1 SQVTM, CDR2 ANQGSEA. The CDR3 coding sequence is TGCAGCGTTGGGGAGGGAGGGGAGCTGTTTTTT. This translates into CSVGEGGELFF.

CDR3 nucleotide sequence: TGTGCCAGCAGTGCAGACAGGGTGAACAATGAGCAGTTCTTC. This sequence encodes CASSADRVNNEQFF. The genes are TRBV6-1 and TRBJ2-1; 7 nucleotides agree with TRBD1. Germline CDR1 and CDR2: MNHNS and SASEGT. This CDR3 has 14 residues. Trimming took 4 bases from V and 5 from J; bases not matched to a gene: 5.

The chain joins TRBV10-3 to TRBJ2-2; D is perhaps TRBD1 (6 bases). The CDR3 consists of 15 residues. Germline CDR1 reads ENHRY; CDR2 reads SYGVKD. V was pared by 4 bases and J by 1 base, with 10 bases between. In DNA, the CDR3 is TGTGCCATCAGTGCCCAACAGGGGAACACCGGGGAGCTGTTTTTT. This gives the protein CAISAQQGNTGELFF.

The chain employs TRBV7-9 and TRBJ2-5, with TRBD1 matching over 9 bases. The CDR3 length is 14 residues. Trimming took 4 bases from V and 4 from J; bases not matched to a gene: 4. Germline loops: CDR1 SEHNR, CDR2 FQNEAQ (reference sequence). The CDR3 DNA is TGTGCCAGCAGCTCACAGGGGGCTGGAGAGACCCAGTACTTC. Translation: CASSSQGAGETQYF.

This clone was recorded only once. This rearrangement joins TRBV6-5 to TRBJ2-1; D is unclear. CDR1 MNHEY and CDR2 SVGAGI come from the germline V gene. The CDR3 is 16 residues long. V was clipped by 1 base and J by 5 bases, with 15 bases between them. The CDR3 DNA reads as TGTGCCAGCAGTTACTTTAACCCTGTGAGCAACAATGAGCAGTTCTTC. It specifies CASSYFNPVSNNEQFF.

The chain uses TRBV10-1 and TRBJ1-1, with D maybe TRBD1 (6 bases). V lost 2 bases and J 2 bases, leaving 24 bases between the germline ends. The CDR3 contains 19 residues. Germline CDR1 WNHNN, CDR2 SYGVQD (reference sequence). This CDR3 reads CASSENTWGLTYVNTEAFF. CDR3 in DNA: TGCGCCAGCAGTGAGAACACATGGGGGCTTACGTACGTCAACACTGAAGCTTTCTTT.

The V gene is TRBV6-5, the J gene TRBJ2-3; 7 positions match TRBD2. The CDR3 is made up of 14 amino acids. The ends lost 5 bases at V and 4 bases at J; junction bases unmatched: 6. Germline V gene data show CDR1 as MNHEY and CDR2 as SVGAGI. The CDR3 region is CASSRRERPDTQYF. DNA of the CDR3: TGTGCCAGCAGTAGGCGGGAGCGACCAGATACGCAGTATTTT.

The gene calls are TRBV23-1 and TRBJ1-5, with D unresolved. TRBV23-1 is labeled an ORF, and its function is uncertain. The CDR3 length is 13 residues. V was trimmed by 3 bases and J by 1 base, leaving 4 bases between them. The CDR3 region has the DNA TGCGCCAGCAGTCACGGGAGCAATCAGCCCCAGCATTTT. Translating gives CASSHGSNQPQHF.

The CDR3 is CASSLVDTGELFF. The DNA of the CDR3 is TGTGCCAGCAGCTTAGTCGACACCGGGGAGCTGTTTTTT. This rearrangement joins TRBV7-7 to TRBJ2-2; the D is unclear. The CDR3 spans 13 residues. Germline V lookup: CDR1 SSHAT, CDR2 FNYEAQ (reference sequence). The V gene lost 1 base and the J gene lost 3 bases, with 3 bases spanning the gap. The full variable domain, with the rest looked up from reference TRBV7-7 and TRBJ2-2, is GAGVSQSPRYKVTKRGQDVTLRCDPISSHATLYWYQQALGQGPEFLTYFNYEAQPDKSGLPSDRFSAERPEGSISTLTIQRTEQRDSAMYRCASSLVDTGELFFGEGSRLTVL.

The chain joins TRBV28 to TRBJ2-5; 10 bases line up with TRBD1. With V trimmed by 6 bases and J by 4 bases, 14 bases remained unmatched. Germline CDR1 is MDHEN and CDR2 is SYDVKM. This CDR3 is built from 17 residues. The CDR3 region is CASRFHPGTGAGETQYF. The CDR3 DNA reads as TGTGCCAGCAGGTTTCACCCGGGGACAGGGGCAGGAGAGACCCAGTACTTC. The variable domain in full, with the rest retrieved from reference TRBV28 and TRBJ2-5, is DVKVTQSSRYLVKRTGEKVFLECVQDMDHENMFWYRQDPGLGLRLIYFSYDVKMKEKGDIPEGYSVSREKKERFSLILESASTNQTSMYLCASRFHPGTGAGETQYFGPGTRLLVL.

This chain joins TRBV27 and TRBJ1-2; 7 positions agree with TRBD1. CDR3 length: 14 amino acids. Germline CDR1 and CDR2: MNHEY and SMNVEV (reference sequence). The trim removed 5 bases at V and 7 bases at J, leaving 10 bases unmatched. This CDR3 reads CASSVTGEQSGYTF. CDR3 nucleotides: TGTGCCAGCAGTGTTACAGGGGAGCAAAGTGGCTACACCTTC.

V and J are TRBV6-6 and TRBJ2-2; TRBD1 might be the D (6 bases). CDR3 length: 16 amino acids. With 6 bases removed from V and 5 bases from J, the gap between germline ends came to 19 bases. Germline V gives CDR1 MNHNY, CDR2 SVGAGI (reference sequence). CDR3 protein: CASSAQGQTGTGELFF. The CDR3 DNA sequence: TGTGCCAGCAGCGCCCAGGGGCAGACGGGGACCGGGGAGCTGTTTTTT.

CDR3 sequence: CSVEIGPAYEQYF. In nucleotides, the CDR3 is TGCAGCGTTGAAATTGGGCCTGCCTACGAGCAGTACTTC. This chain connects TRBV29-1 to TRBJ2-7; no clear D gene. V gave up 2 bases and J gave up 2 bases, with 10 bases separating them. The CDR3 has 13 residues. Germline CDR1 SQVTM, CDR2 ANQGSEA.